Included here is one T cell receptor beta chain sequence, with context. Its antigen is not yet known. Per-base quality was not reported, and no clone a single base away is much larger than it. These data belong to a study of blood T cell repertoires in COVID-19 (dated by TCRdb to the early 2020s). In the study overall: Samples from collaborators originated in the United States, Italy and Spain and spanned both the acute and convalescent phases of COVID-19. Where HLA class I and class II types were available, the types were taken from metadata supplied by the sample provider, not from assay-based typing. The samples were drawn from two sources: the first 160 participants of the ongoing ImmuneRACE study, and 1,200 or so subjects contributed by 6 global collaborators. The repertoires were released in a freely available public database intended as a resource for research on the immune response to SARS-CoV-2. The material from the prospective study consisted of cDNA or gDNA derived from T cells, B-cell-depleted T cells, or PBMCs. A de-identified subject ID, COVID-19 status, age in years and sex were almost always included in the sample metadata. Subjects who had been exposed to COVID-19, were actively infected with it, or had recovered from it provided the deeply sampled blood TCRbeta repertoires that made up the dataset.

Study-wide findings and limitations: Clinical and demographic metadata were provided uncurated, with the amount varying by source and participant.

Another Seattle source contributed samples from volunteer blood donors who had recovered from COVID-19. Whole blood was collected in K2EDTA tubes by collaborating institutions according to the institutions' own protocols. For TCRbeta analysis, collaborators shipped samples in one of three forms: frozen whole blood, isolated PBMCs, or DNA extracted from either of those sample types. Per the germline V gene, LGHNA is the CDR1 and YSLEER is the CDR2. CDR3 length: 17 amino acids, cysteine to phenylalanine. Left in the record is the CDR3 DNA by itself, 51 bases read in frame from the first base. The junction shows trimming of 0 bases on V and 6 bases on J, and the gene matches do not reach 8 bases of it. The immunoSEQ Assay, a bias-controlled multiplex PCR, was used to amplify TCRbeta CDR3 regions from genomic DNA. The study's processing was this. Nucleated cell counts per sample were estimated from amplification of reference gene primers within the assay. Sequence reads were collapsed and filtered to measure the absolute abundance of every unique TCRbeta CDR3 rearrangement. For each sample, productive Simpson clonality was calculated by taking the square root of Simpson's diversity index across productive rearrangements. The immuneACCESS repertoire file appears here via TCRdb, limited to in-frame rearrangements. These files lack a portion of the clones; in checked studies, under half of the deficit traces to unresolved V genes, and the cause of the others is not known. The D gene and trimming were derived from the DNA, and the V and J assignments and clone size from that table. In all, the sample holds 200,000 to 250,000 clones, and 70% to 90% of those were seen once. The top ten clonotypes cover 12% of the sample.

The sequence was obtained from a young woman who had recovered from COVID-19. The chain is assembled from TRBV4-3 and TRBJ2-2; 9 of the junction bases match TRBD2. Sequencing input: peripheral blood. The CDR3 sequence is CASSQDQLAGSPGELFF. The sequence in DNA is TGCGCCAGCAGCCAAGATCAGCTAGCGGGGTCTCCCGGGGAGCTGTTTTTT.